This T cell receptor (beta chain) was observed in a study of response to subunit inactivated influenza vaccine (dated by TCRdb to the late 2010s). Concerning the study at large: To follow how T cells responded to a trivalent subunit inactivated influenza vaccine, the researchers relied on deep quantitative profiling of the T cell receptor repertoire. Study-level results and caveats: The authors proposed that each seasonal influenza vaccination may bring in only a limited number of new T cells.

Libraries were made using RT-PCR. The reads were generated on an Illumina HiSeq 2500. TCRdb's own reprocessing of the public reads used fastp at Q25 and MiXCR and kept productive beta chains. Each CDR3 protein gets just one entry, which takes the most common genes and DNA from the rows behind it. Counted in this sample were 630,000 or so distinct CDR3 sequences; 15% to 17% of them appeared once. Of the sample, approximately 10% falls within the top ten clones. V and J are truncated by 7 bases and 8 bases respectively, leaving an intervening sequence of 12 bases. CDR1 and CDR2 are read off the germline V gene as SGHAT and FQNNGV. From the cysteine through the phenylalanine, the CDR3 covers 12 amino acids. The only DNA kept is the CDR3, 36 bases in frame from the first base. With regard to this clonotype: This receptor's antigen is unknown. No base quality values were provided; no much bigger clone lies one nucleotide off.

This clonotype was obtained from a man between 45 and 60 years old who received an inactivated influenza vaccine. Donor details come from another sample of the same person, matched by shared clones. The V and J segments used are TRBV11-2 and TRBJ2-1; the D gene cannot be named for sure. The sequences come from PBMCs from blood, collected 12 days after vaccination. The CDR3 reads CASTTPSHEQFF. The nucleotides are TGTGCCAGCACCACTCCGAGCCATGAGCAGTTCTTC.